The 15 T cell receptor beta chains listed next were all sequenced from one sample in a study of cytomegalovirus exposure and HLA in healthy donors. Primers included in the PCR were 60 Vbeta and 13 Jbeta primers. Here immunoSEQ multiplex PCR was the method, and the copy in TCRdb shows in-frame clones only, minus some. The table lists about 99,000 clones, 60% to 85% of them singletons. The material sequenced was PBMCs. These receptors were obtained from a man aged 45-65 years in good health and CMV-seropositive.

In DNA form, the CDR3 reads TGTGCCAGCAGTCCCCCCGGGACAGGGGGCGGTCACGAGCAGTACTTC. Amino acids: CASSPPGTGGGHEQYF. The J gene is TRBJ2-7, the V gene TRBV28; 12 bases align to TRBD1. Per germline, CDR1 MDHEN and CDR2 SYDVKM. CDR3 length: 16 amino acids. The V gene end was trimmed by 5 bases and the J gene end by 5 bases; junction bases not matched to a gene: 10. Full variable domain (missing parts from reference TRBV28 and TRBJ2-7): DVKVTQSSRYLVKRTGEKVFLECVQDMDHENMFWYRQDPGLGLRLIYFSYDVKMKEKGDIPEGYSVSREKKERFSLILESASTNQTSMYLCASSPPGTGGGHEQYFGPGTRLTVT.

The chain employs TRBV15 and TRBJ2-4; TRBD2 aligns across 8 bases. This CDR3 is 18 amino acids long. J lost 0 bases, V lost 1 base, and 8 bases had no gene match. Germline V gene data show CDR1 as LNHNV and CDR2 as YYDKDF (reference sequence). DNA for the CDR3: TGTGCCACCAGCAGAGTTAGCGGGACGGTTTTAGCCAAAAACATTCAGTACTTC. Amino acids: CATSRVSGTVLAKNIQYF.

Only one count was recorded for this clone. J is TRBJ2-3 and V is TRBV10-3; D is perhaps TRBD1 (5 bases). V was trimmed by 4 bases and J by 0 bases, leaving 8 bases between them. Germline V gene sequence: CDR1 ENHRY, CDR2 SYGVKD. The CDR3 consists of 14 residues. The CDR3 sequence: CAISGGVSTDTQYF. The CDR3 DNA reads as TGTGCCATCAGTGGGGGCGTAAGCACAGATACGCAGTATTTT.

The V call is TRBV7-2, the J call TRBJ2-7, with 7 bases matching TRBD1. The V gene end was trimmed by 5 bases and the J gene end by 7 bases; junction bases not matched to a gene: 8. The germline CDR1 and CDR2 sequences are SGHTA and FQGNSA. The CDR3 loop spans 13 amino acids. CDR3 in amino acids: CASSREGAQEQYF. The CDR3 DNA sequence: TGTGCCAGCAGCCGTGAGGGGGCGCAGGAGCAGTACTTC. The variable domain in full, completed from reference TRBV7-2 and TRBJ2-7, reads GAGVSQSPSNKVTEKGKDVELRCDPISGHTALYWYRQSLGQGLEFLIYFQGNSAPDKSGLPSDRFSAERTGGSVSTLTIQRTQQEDSAVYLCASSREGAQEQYFGPGTRLTVT.

This rearrangement joins TRBV7-3 to TRBJ2-3; 14 bases match TRBD2. Trimming at V came to 0 bases and at J to 1 base, leaving 6 bases not matched to a gene. Looked up from germline, CDR1 is SGHTA and CDR2 is FQGTGA. CDR3 length: 19 amino acids. This chain's CDR3 is CASSLTGTSGSGGTDTQYF. Here the CDR3 DNA reads TGTGCCAGCAGCTTAACCGGGACTAGCGGGAGTGGGGGCACAGATACGCAGTATTTT. The variable domain in full, with the rest retrieved from reference TRBV7-3 and TRBJ2-3, is GAGVSQTPSNKVTEKGKYVELRCDPISGHTALYWYRQSLGQGPEFLIYFQGTGAADDSGLPNDRFFAVRPEGSVSTLKIQRTERGDSAVYLCASSLTGTSGSGGTDTQYFGPGTRLTVL.

This chain links TRBV5-1 with TRBJ2-1; maybe TRBD2 (5 bases). V lost 1 base to trimming and J lost 7 bases, with 12 bases between them. This CDR3 has 14 amino acids. Germline V gene sequence: CDR1 SGHRS, CDR2 YFSETQ. The CDR3 DNA reads as TGCGCCAGCAGCTTGAAGGGCCCGGGAAATGAGCAGTTCTTC. Its translation: CASSLKGPGNEQFF.

The chain is built from TRBV7-9 and TRBJ1-1, with unresolved D. With 3 bases removed from V and 2 bases from J, the gap between germline ends came to 4 bases. Looked up from germline, CDR1 is SEHNR and CDR2 is FQNEAQ (reference sequence). The CDR3 runs 12 residues. The CDR3 nucleotides read TGTGCCAGCAGCTTCTCTAACACTGAAGCTTTCTTT. This sequence encodes CASSFSNTEAFF.

The chain recombines TRBV7-2 with TRBJ2-1; 7 positions agree with TRBD1. V lost 3 bases and J lost 2; bases outside the gene matches: 1. Germline CDR1 SGHTA, CDR2 FQGNSA. The CDR3 has 14 amino acids. CDR3 bases: TGTGCCAGCAGCTTCGACAGGGCCTACAATGAGCAGTTCTTC. This encodes CASSFDRAYNEQFF. The whole variable domain, filled in from reference TRBV7-2 and TRBJ2-1, reads GAGVSQSPSNKVTEKGKDVELRCDPISGHTALYWYRQSLGQGLEFLIYFQGNSAPDKSGLPSDRFSAERTGGSVSTLTIQRTQQEDSAVYLCASSFDRAYNEQFFGPGTRLTVL.

The J gene is TRBJ1-3, the V gene TRBV19, with TRBD1 matching over 8 bases. The CDR3 runs 17 residues. CDR1 is LNHDA and CDR2 is SQIVND in the germline V gene (reference sequence). With V trimmed by 4 bases and J by 0 bases, 8 bases remained unmatched. The CDR3: CASSTRQGSYSGNTIYF. CDR3 nucleotides: TGTGCCAGTAGTACTCGACAGGGGTCCTACTCTGGAAACACCATATATTTT.

The rearrangement joins TRBV29-1 to TRBJ2-5, with a weak D call TRBD2 (5 bases). V lost 2 bases to trimming and J lost 7 bases, with 11 bases between them. This CDR3 comprises 12 residues. Looked up from germline, CDR1 is SQVTM and CDR2 is ANQGSEA. The chain's CDR3 is CSVEREFGTQYF. CDR3 bases: TGCAGCGTTGAAAGGGAGTTTGGGACCCAGTACTTC.

This chain connects TRBV18 to TRBJ1-1, with D hard to call. V lost 0 bases and J 1 base, leaving 15 bases between the germline ends. From germline, CDR1 is KGHSH and CDR2 LQKENI. The CDR3 totals 17 residues. Here the CDR3 reads CASSPPLVQAPNTEAFF. CDR3 sequence (DNA): TGTGCCAGCTCACCACCCCTGGTGCAGGCCCCGAACACTGAAGCTTTCTTT.

The genes are TRBV7-8 and TRBJ1-1, with a tentative D call TRBD1 (6 bases). The germline V gene encodes CDR1 SGHVS and CDR2 FQNEAQ. This CDR3 contains 17 residues. The ends were cut back, 4 bases at V and 0 bases at J, with 18 bases in the middle. DNA for the CDR3: TGTGCCAGCAGCTGGACCCGGGACAACCTAATGAACACTGAAGCTTTCTTT. Its protein is CASSWTRDNLMNTEAFF.

This chain uses TRBV30 with TRBJ1-2, with unresolved D. V lost 2 bases to trimming and J lost 5 bases, with 15 bases between them. Germline V CDR1 and CDR2: GTSNPN, SVGIG (reference sequence). The CDR3 extends over 14 amino acids. The CDR3 reads CAWSMNSWWYGYTF. The CDR3 DNA reads as TGTGCCTGGAGTATGAATAGTTGGTGGTATGGCTACACCTTC.

This clone was counted a few times. The CDR3 protein is CASSDGTSGRQYF. The CDR3 DNA reads TGTGCCAGCAGCGACGGGACTAGCGGGAGGCAGTATTTT. This chain connects TRBV9 to TRBJ2-3; TRBD2 aligns across 14 bases. The CDR3 runs 13 residues. The V and J ends lost 3 bases and 11 bases, in that order; junction bases with no gene match: 2. CDR1 is SGDLS and CDR2 is YYNGEE in the germline V gene. Variable domain in full (rest from reference TRBV9 and TRBJ2-3): DSGVTQTPKHLITATGQRVTLRCSPRSGDLSVYWYQQSLDQGLQFLIQYYNGEERAKGNILERFSAQQFPDLHSELNLSSLELGDSALYFCASSDGTSGRQYFGPGTRLTVL.

The CDR3: CASSLARGNTGELFF. In nucleotides, the CDR3 is TGCGCCAGCAGCTTGGCCAGGGGGAACACCGGGGAGCTGTTTTTT. This rearrangement joins TRBV5-1 to TRBJ2-2; possibly TRBD1 for D (6 bases). The CDR3 is 15 amino acids. Germline CDR1 is SGHRS and CDR2 is YFSETQ. The V end was cut by 0 bases, the J end by 1 base, with 7 bases between. The full variable domain, rest sourced from reference TRBV5-1 and TRBJ2-2, is KAGVTQTPRYLIKTRGQQVTLSCSPISGHRSVSWYQQTPGQGLQFLFEYFSETQRNKGNFPGRFSGRQFSNSRSEMNVSTLELGDSALYLCASSLARGNTGELFFGEGSRLTVL.